A selection of T cell receptor beta chains follows, all from one sample in a study of cytomegalovirus exposure and HLA in healthy donors. TCRdb keeps only in-frame clones here, not all; method: immunoSEQ multiplex PCR. The table lists approximately 85,000 clones, more than 55% of them singletons. The specimen was PBMCs. Receptor source: a woman aged 30 to 39 in good health and CMV-seropositive. The CDR3 runs from the conserved cysteine through the conserved F or W. The D gene is left open where the match is weak. The size entry is marked missing in some rows and otherwise reads once, few, many or a size class.

j_gene: TRBJ1-3
v_gene: TRBV13
d_gene: TRBD1
abundance: -
CDR3nt: TGTGCCAGCAGCCCAACGCCACTTTGGGGGACAGCCTTCTCTGGAAACACCATATATTTT
CDR3aa: CASSPTPLWGTAFSGNTIYF

j_gene: TRBJ1-4
v_gene: TRBV9
d_gene: -
abundance: few
CDR3nt: TGTGCCAGCAGCGAGGAGGCGGACAGAAATGAAAAACTGTTTTTT
CDR3aa: CASSEEADRNEKLFF

j_gene: TRBJ2-1
v_gene: TRBV7-3
d_gene: TRBD2
abundance: -
CDR3nt: TGTGCCAGCAGCTTAACGTATCGAGGGGCTAGCGGAAACAATGAGCAGTTCTTC
CDR3aa: CASSLTYRGASGNNEQFF

j_gene: TRBJ2-2
v_gene: TRBV27
d_gene: -
abundance: -
CDR3nt: TGTGCCAGCAGTTTTTGGAGATCGGCGAACACCGGGGAGCTGTTTTTT
CDR3aa: CASSFWRSANTGELFF

j_gene: TRBJ1-3
v_gene: TRBV16
d_gene: -
abundance: -
CDR3nt: TGTGCCAGCAGCCCACAGACATTCTCTGGAAACACCATATATTTT
CDR3aa: CASSPQTFSGNTIYF

j_gene: TRBJ2-5
v_gene: TRBV7-2
d_gene: TRBD2
abundance: -
CDR3nt: TGTGCCAGCAGCCTGGGACTATCGGAGACCCAGTACTTC
CDR3aa: CASSLGLSETQYF

j_gene: TRBJ1-2
v_gene: TRBV7-2
d_gene: TRBD1
abundance: -
CDR3nt: TGTGCCAGCAGCTTTGCGGGACAGGGGGGTTATGGCTACCCCTTC
CDR3aa: CASSFAGQGGYGYPF

j_gene: TRBJ1-2
v_gene: TRBV6-5
d_gene: -
abundance: -
CDR3nt: TGTGCCAGCAGTTACGGGGTAGGGGCGCGTGAAGGCTACACCTTC
CDR3aa: CASSYGVGAREGYTF

j_gene: TRBJ2-1
v_gene: TRBV9
d_gene: TRBD2
abundance: -
CDR3nt: TGTGCCAGCAGCGTAACTAGCGGGGGGGCAAATGAGCAGTTCTTC
CDR3aa: CASSVTSGGANEQFF

j_gene: TRBJ2-7
v_gene: TRBV30
d_gene: TRBD1
abundance: -
CDR3nt: TGTGCCTGGAGTGTAACAGGGGCCCCCTCCTACGAGCAGTACTTC
CDR3aa: CAWSVTGAPSYEQYF

j_gene: TRBJ2-1
v_gene: TRBV7-2
d_gene: TRBD2
abundance: -
CDR3nt: TGTGCCAGCAGCTCCAAGCGGGGGGGCTACAATGAGCAGTTCTTC
CDR3aa: CASSSKRGGYNEQFF

j_gene: TRBJ1-1
v_gene: TRBV7-2
d_gene: -
abundance: -
CDR3nt: TGTGCCAGCGCCAAGCAGCAGGGGATTACCTTTTACCCTGAAGCTTTCTTT
CDR3aa: CASAKQQGITFYPEAFF

j_gene: TRBJ1-3
v_gene: TRBV6-5
d_gene: TRBD1
abundance: -
CDR3nt: TGTGCCAGCAGTTACTCTTGGACAGGGGGCTCGGACACCATATATTTT
CDR3aa: CASSYSWTGGSDTIYF

j_gene: TRBJ1-2
v_gene: TRBV28
d_gene: -
abundance: -
CDR3nt: TGTGCCAGCAGTCCCTGGGGGGTGTGGGACTATGGCTACACCTTC
CDR3aa: CASSPWGVWDYGYTF

j_gene: TRBJ1-4
v_gene: TRBV4-1
d_gene: TRBD1
abundance: few
CDR3nt: TGCGCCAGCAGTGTAGGTTTCGGGACAGGGGGGGAAAAACTGTTTTTT
CDR3aa: CASSVGFGTGGEKLFF

j_gene: TRBJ2-4
v_gene: TRBV6-1
d_gene: TRBD2
abundance: -
CDR3nt: TGTGCCAGCTGGGCGGCCTACGGGGGGAAAAACATTCAGTACTTC
CDR3aa: CASWAAYGGKNIQYF

j_gene: TRBJ1-1
v_gene: TRBV7-9
d_gene: TRBD1
abundance: -
CDR3nt: TGTGCCAGCACTTTCGATGCAGCAGGGGGCCGGACTGAAGCTTTCTTT
CDR3aa: CASTFDAAGGRTEAFF

j_gene: TRBJ2-7
v_gene: TRBV10-3
d_gene: TRBD1
abundance: few
CDR3nt: TGTGCCTCCGCGCCGTCGACAGGGGGCTACGAGCAGTACTTC
CDR3aa: CASAPSTGGYEQYF

j_gene: TRBJ2-1
v_gene: TRBV19
d_gene: -
abundance: -
CDR3nt: TGTGCCAGTAGTCCAAATCAGGGCTACAATGAGCAGTTCTTC
CDR3aa: CASSPNQGYNEQFF

j_gene: TRBJ1-2
v_gene: TRBV5-1
d_gene: -
abundance: -
CDR3nt: TGCGCCAGCAGCTTGCGCGGGGCGAGCTATGGCTACACCTTC
CDR3aa: CASSLRGASYGYTF

j_gene: TRBJ1-4
v_gene: TRBV13
d_gene: -
abundance: -
CDR3nt: TGTGCCAGCAGCTCGTACGGGACACCCCGAACTAATGAAAAACTGTTTTTT
CDR3aa: CASSSYGTPRTNEKLFF

j_gene: TRBJ1-1
v_gene: TRBV27
d_gene: TRBD1
abundance: few
CDR3nt: TGTGCCAGCAGTTCCCTGACAGGGGAGGCTACTGAAGCTTTCTTT
CDR3aa: CASSSLTGEATEAFF

j_gene: TRBJ2-7
v_gene: TRBV2
d_gene: TRBD2
abundance: -
CDR3nt: TGTGCCAGCAGTGCAGCGGGGGGGCTACATTCCTACGAGCAGTACTTC
CDR3aa: CASSAAGGLHSYEQYF

j_gene: TRBJ1-4
v_gene: TRBV6-1
d_gene: TRBD1
abundance: few
CDR3nt: TGTGCCAGCAGTGAAGCGACAGGGGGCAATGAAAAACTGTTTTTT
CDR3aa: CASSEATGGNEKLFF

j_gene: TRBJ2-1
v_gene: TRBV6-4
d_gene: -
abundance: -
CDR3nt: TGTGCCAGCAGCCCGGGGTTAAACAATGAGCAGTTCTTC
CDR3aa: CASSPGLNNEQFF

j_gene: TRBJ2-7
v_gene: TRBV6-1
d_gene: TRBD1
abundance: -
CDR3nt: TGTGCCATCTCGGACAGGGGGTTGTACGAGCAGTACTTC
CDR3aa: CAISDRGLYEQYF

j_gene: TRBJ1-2
v_gene: TRBV11-2
d_gene: TRBD1
abundance: -
CDR3nt: TGTGCCAGCAGCCCCGTGACAGGGTTAGGTGGCTACCCCTTC
CDR3aa: CASSPVTGLGGYPF

j_gene: TRBJ1-2
v_gene: TRBV27
d_gene: -
abundance: -
CDR3nt: TGTGCCAGCACCAAAAGGGGTCTGGGGGACTTCTTTAACTATGGCTACACCTTC
CDR3aa: CASTKRGLGDFFNYGYTF

j_gene: TRBJ2-7
v_gene: TRBV9
d_gene: TRBD2
abundance: few
CDR3nt: TGTGCCAGCAGCGTAGATCGGGGGGGGTTCGAGCAGTACTTC
CDR3aa: CASSVDRGGFEQYF

j_gene: TRBJ2-5
v_gene: TRBV5-4
d_gene: TRBD2
abundance: -
CDR3nt: TGTGCCAGCAGCTCCGGACTAGCCACGGAGACCCAGTACTTC
CDR3aa: CASSSGLATETQYF

j_gene: TRBJ2-7
v_gene: TRBV5-1
d_gene: -
abundance: -
CDR3nt: TGCGCCAGCAGCTTGGGACAGTTACTCTACGAGCAGTACTTC
CDR3aa: CASSLGQLLYEQYF

j_gene: TRBJ2-7
v_gene: TRBV6-1
d_gene: -
abundance: -
CDR3nt: TGTGCCAGCAGTGTAATAGGACATACCTCCTACGAGCAGTACTTC
CDR3aa: CASSVIGHTSYEQYF

j_gene: TRBJ1-2
v_gene: TRBV6-5
d_gene: -
abundance: -
CDR3nt: TGTGCCAGCAGTCAGACAGCTAACTATGGCTACACCTTC
CDR3aa: CASSQTANYGYTF

j_gene: TRBJ2-7
v_gene: TRBV7-2
d_gene: TRBD2
abundance: -
CDR3nt: TGTGCCAGCAGCTTAGTCTCGGGGGGGGCCTCCTACGAGCAGTACTTC
CDR3aa: CASSLVSGGASYEQYF

j_gene: TRBJ2-7
v_gene: TRBV2
d_gene: TRBD1
abundance: -
CDR3nt: TGTGCCAGCAAAGAACAGGGGGCCGGCCCCTACGAGCAGTACTTC
CDR3aa: CASKEQGAGPYEQYF

j_gene: TRBJ1-5
v_gene: TRBV6-6
d_gene: -
abundance: -
CDR3nt: TGTGCCAGCACCCCGTCCGGAGGGAATGGATATCAGCCCCAGCATTTT
CDR3aa: CASTPSGGNGYQPQHF

j_gene: TRBJ1-4
v_gene: TRBV4-2
d_gene: TRBD1
abundance: -
CDR3nt: TGTGCCAGCAGCCAACCGCAGGGGGCAACTAATGAAAAACTGTTTTTT
CDR3aa: CASSQPQGATNEKLFF